Sequencing of this T cell receptor (beta chain) was carried out in a study of shared clonotypes between healthy human individuals. As regards this clone: Its antigen is not identified.

Findings and caveats of the study: Clonotype sharing across donors was expected to vary with sequencing depth. Donor scarcity curtailed the genetic and exposure-history diversity represented herein.

CD4+ cell separation produced CD45RA+ naive and CD45RA-negative memory subsets. Per germline, CDR1 MNHEY and CDR2 SMNVEV (reference sequence). The CDR3 contains 12 residues. V shed 3 bases and J shed 6 bases, with 5 bases lying between them. The method was immunoSEQ multiplex PCR; TCRdb's version includes in-frame clones alone and lacks a portion of them. The profile shows over a million clones, 95% to 99% of them singletons. Specimen: naive CD4+ T cells sorted from blood. Subset given: CD45RA+ positively selected. This sequence originates from a man under 40 in good health. The rearrangement links TRBV27 to TRBJ2-2; D not certain. CDR3 sequence: CASSFGPGELFF. CDR3 sequence (DNA): TGTGCCAGCAGTTTCGGCCCCGGGGAGCTGTTTTTT.